This entry lists 27 T cell receptor beta chains sequenced from one sample in a study of blood T cell repertoires in COVID-19. Clones were read by immunoSEQ multiplex PCR, and TCRdb kept only the in-frame ones, dropping some. The data hold about 190,000 clones, with 80% to 90% observed a single time. Material: peripheral blood. The receptors stem from a woman aged 70 to 79 with active or convalescent COVID-19.

This clone was seen more than once but under ten times. The rearrangement joins TRBV21-1 to TRBJ2-1; TRBD2, as called in the table, went unchecked against the DNA. TRBV21-1 is a pseudogene. The CDR3 length is 19 residues. The CDR3: CASSKKSQSAGESDNEQFF. DNA of the CDR3: TGTGCCAGCAGCAAAAAGTCCCAGTCGGCGGGAGAGTCGGACAATGAGCAGTTCTTC.

The rearrangement joins TRBV28 to TRBJ1-5, with 8 bases aligning to TRBD1. The CDR3 is made up of 14 amino acids. V shed 5 bases and J 3 bases; nucleotides not matched to a gene: 3. CDR1 MDHEN and CDR2 SYDVKM come from the germline V gene. CDR3 loop: CASSARGPNQPQHF. Here the CDR3 DNA reads TGTGCCAGCAGTGCCAGGGGGCCCAATCAGCCCCAGCATTTT. Combining the CDR3 with reference TRBV28 and TRBJ1-5 gives the whole variable domain DVKVTQSSRYLVKRTGEKVFLECVQDMDHENMFWYRQDPGLGLRLIYFSYDVKMKEKGDIPEGYSVSREKKERFSLILESASTNQTSMYLCASSARGPNQPQHFGDGTRLSIL.

This clone was detected only once. V and J are TRBV13 and TRBJ1-2; tentatively, D is TRBD1 (6 bases). The V and J ends lost 0 bases and 5 bases respectively, with 13 bases between them. The CDR3 totals 15 residues. Germline V gene sequence: CDR1 PRHDT, CDR2 FYEKMQ (reference sequence). In DNA form, the CDR3 reads TGTGCCAGCAGCTTAGGGGCAGGGGAAACGTATGGCTACACCTTC. Its translation: CASSLGAGETYGYTF.

V and J are TRBV2 and TRBJ1-2, with 9 nucleotides matching TRBD1. J was trimmed by 4 bases and V by 6 bases; bases with no gene match: 9. In germline, CDR1 is SNHLY, CDR2 FYNNEI. The CDR3 spans 15 residues. The DNA of the CDR3 is TGTGCCAGCAGCTCCCCCGACAGGGGGTTCTATGGCTACACCTTC. Amino acid sequence: CASSSPDRGFYGYTF.

In this sample, this clone turned up a few times. This rearrangement joins TRBV11-2 to TRBJ2-7, with D hard to call. Per the germline V gene, CDR1 is SGHAT and CDR2 is FQNNGV. Trimming took off 5 bases at V and 7 bases at J, with 18 bases between the two ends. This CDR3 is built from 14 residues. The CDR3 DNA is TGTGCCAGCAGCCAGGTGCAGTCAGTTCGTGAGCAGTACTTC. This translates into CASSQVQSVREQYF. Full variable domain (missing parts from reference TRBV11-2 and TRBJ2-7): EAGVAQSPRYKIIEKRQSVAFWCNPISGHATLYWYQQILGQGPKLLIQFQNNGVVDDSQLPKDRFSAERLKGVDSTLKIQPAKLEDSAVYLCASSQVQSVREQYFGPGTRLTVT.

This rearrangement joins TRBV18 to TRBJ1-5; the D is unclear. CDR1 KGHSH and CDR2 LQKENI come from the germline V gene. The CDR3 extends over 14 amino acids. Between the trimmed V and J ends, which lost 2 bases and 0 bases, there was a span of 5 bases. The CDR3 loop is CASSPTHSNQPQHF. DNA of the CDR3: TGTGCCAGCTCACCAACTCATAGCAATCAGCCCCAGCATTTT.

This chain joins TRBV11-3 and TRBJ2-1, with 8 nucleotides matching TRBD2. V shed 1 base, J shed 3 bases, and the junction held 5 bases outside the gene matches. Germline V gene lookup returns CDR1 SGHNT and CDR2 YENEEA. This CDR3 contains 16 residues. CDR3 in DNA: TGTGCCAGCAGCTTAGTATTTAGCGGGAACTACAATGAGCAGTTCTTC. As protein: CASSLVFSGNYNEQFF.

The chain links TRBV4-1 to TRBJ1-2; D is possibly TRBD1 (6 bases). The germline V and J ends were trimmed by 0 bases and 3 bases, with 17 bases remaining between them. This CDR3 comprises 17 residues. Germline V lookup: CDR1 MGHRA, CDR2 YSYEKL. The DNA of the CDR3 is TGCGCCAGCAGCCAAGAGGGGTTAGGGGAGGGGGACTATGGCTACACCTTC. Its protein product is CASSQEGLGEGDYGYTF.

The chain couples TRBV7-7 to TRBJ1-2; D remains unclear. The CDR3 is made up of 11 amino acids. The germline CDR1 and CDR2 sequences are SSHAT and FNYEAQ (reference sequence). The V end was cut by 5 bases, the J end by 6 bases, with 7 bases between. The CDR3 loop is CASSPLNGYTF. For the CDR3, the DNA is TGTGCCAGCAGCCCGCTAAATGGCTACACCTTC.

The rearrangement links TRBV5-1 to TRBJ2-1; 11 nucleotides align to TRBD1. From germline, CDR1 is SGHRS and CDR2 YFSETQ. The V gene end was trimmed by 1 base and the J gene end by 6 bases; junction bases not matched to a gene: 3. The CDR3 has 15 amino acids. In nucleotides, the CDR3 is TGCGCCAGCAGCTTGTTGGGACAGGGGGTCAATGAGCAGTTCTTC. This encodes CASSLLGQGVNEQFF.

The gene calls are TRBV10-2 and TRBJ1-3; 9 bases line up with TRBD1. This CDR3 has 18 residues. Germline lookup yields CDR1 WSHSY and CDR2 SAAADI. The V gene end was trimmed by 3 bases and the J gene end by 2 bases; junction bases not matched to a gene: 11. CDR3 residues: CASSDRGQGGYAGNTIYF. The CDR3 DNA follows: TGCGCCAGCAGTGATCGGGGACAGGGAGGTTACGCTGGAAACACCATATATTTT.

The chain employs TRBV5-1 and TRBJ2-7; TRBD2 is a possible D gene (6 bases). The germline CDR1 and CDR2 sequences are SGHRS and YFSETQ. The CDR3 extends over 15 amino acids. Trimming removed 2 bases at V and 0 bases at J, with 12 bases between. The CDR3 coding sequence is TGCGCCAGCAGCTTCCGGGACTTGAGCTCCTACGAGCAGTACTTC. As protein: CASSFRDLSSYEQYF.

This clone was observed once. This chain joins TRBV5-6 and TRBJ2-7, with D perhaps matching TRBD2 (5 bases). The CDR3 length is 12 residues. The ends were cut back, 4 bases at V and 4 bases at J, with 9 bases in the middle. The V gene's germline CDR1 is SGHDT and CDR2 YYEEEE. The CDR3 spells CASSRLSYEQYF. The CDR3 DNA reads as TGTGCCAGCAGCCGACTATCTTACGAGCAGTACTTC. Complete variable domain (other parts from reference TRBV5-6 and TRBJ2-7): DAGVTQSPTHLIKTRGQQVTLRCSPKSGHDTVSWYQQALGQGPQFIFQYYEEEERQRGNFPDRFSGHQFPNYSSELNVNALLLGDSALYLCASSRLSYEQYFGPGTRLTVT.

The rearrangement links TRBV28 to TRBJ1-2; 9 bases line up with TRBD1. CDR3 length: 12 amino acids. V lost 7 bases, J lost 9 bases, and 6 bases stayed unmatched. Per germline, CDR1 MDHEN and CDR2 SYDVKM. The CDR3 bases are TGTGCCAGCACTCGGGACAGGGCCAGCTACACCTTC. Its translation: CASTRDRASYTF.

The chain carries TRBV29-1 and TRBJ2-5; 7 nucleotides agree with TRBD2. V gave up 4 bases and J gave up 4 bases; unmatched junction bases: 3. The CDR3 runs to 12 residues. Looked up from germline, CDR1 is SQVTM and CDR2 is ANQGSEA. DNA for the CDR3: TGCAGCGTTGTATCGGGGGGAGAGACCCAGTACTTC. This codes for CSVVSGGETQYF.

The chain is built from TRBV7-9 and TRBJ2-1, with D possibly matching TRBD2 (5 bases). Germline V gene sequence: CDR1 SEHNR, CDR2 FQNEAQ (reference sequence). The CDR3 runs to 14 residues. V lost 5 bases, J lost 4 bases, and 12 bases lay in between. CDR3 region: CASSAGPRYNEQFF. DNA of the CDR3: TGTGCCAGCAGCGCGGGCCCTAGATACAATGAGCAGTTCTTC.

The chain recombines TRBV4-1 with TRBJ2-5, with 9 bases identical to TRBD2. Germline V gene sequence: CDR1 MGHRA, CDR2 YSYEKL. The CDR3 loop spans 16 amino acids. Trimming cost V 3 bases and J 1 base; bases outside gene matches: 6. This chain's CDR3 is CASSHGGREGQETQYF. CDR3 coding DNA: TGCGCCAGCAGCCATGGGGGGCGGGAGGGCCAAGAGACCCAGTACTTC.

V usage is TRBV7-3 and J usage is TRBJ2-1; tentatively, D is TRBD2 (6 bases). The CDR3 totals 19 residues. The V gene's germline CDR1 is SGHTA and CDR2 FQGTGA. V gave up 2 bases and J gave up 0 bases, with 20 bases separating them. This CDR3 reads CASSLGGRTTPSSYNEQFF. Here the CDR3 DNA reads TGTGCCAGCAGCTTAGGGGGGAGGACTACCCCGAGCTCCTACAATGAGCAGTTCTTC.

This chain links TRBV3-1 (or the pseudogene TRBV3-2) with TRBJ2-2; 14 bases are shared with TRBD2. CDR3 size: 19 residues. CDR1 and CDR2 (germline): LGHDT, YNNKEL (reference sequence). V lost 4 bases, J lost 2 bases, and 9 bases stayed unmatched. The CDR3 protein is CASSPRPGLAGVNTGELFF. Written as DNA, the CDR3 is TGTGCCAGCAGCCCTCGCCCGGGACTAGCGGGAGTTAACACCGGGGAGCTGTTTTTT.

The chain couples TRBV11-2 to TRBJ2-5; weak D call: TRBD1 (6 bases). Germline-derived CDR1 and CDR2 are SGHAT and FQNNGV. The ends were cut back, 2 bases at V and 5 bases at J, with 24 bases in the middle. This CDR3 has 18 residues. The CDR3, as DNA: TGTGCCAGCAGCTTATCGACCAGGGGCTACCTAGCCGGGGAGACCCAGTACTTC. The encoded protein is CASSLSTRGYLAGETQYF.

This clone has a single count. The chain joins TRBV7-2 to TRBJ2-3, with TRBD2 identical over 8 bases. Looked up from germline, CDR1 is SGHTA and CDR2 is FQGNSA. V was clipped by 8 bases and J by 5 bases; unmatched bases: 12. The CDR3 covers 15 residues. As DNA, the CDR3 is TGTGCCAGCCGCTCGCGGGAGGCTGGGGTAGATACGCAGTATTTT. Amino acid sequence: CASRSREAGVDTQYF.

The V and J genes are TRBV9 and TRBJ1-4; TRBD1 might be the D (6 bases). The germline gives CDR1 SGDLS, CDR2 YYNGEE. The CDR3 length is 16 residues. V was cut by 0 bases and J by 8 bases, with 17 bases left in between. CDR3 protein: CASSVGGGGDGEKLFF. CDR3 bases: TGTGCCAGCAGCGTAGGAGGGGGGGGAGATGGCGAAAAACTGTTTTTT.

The V gene is TRBV24-1, the J gene TRBJ1-5; TRBD1 agrees at 7 bases. This CDR3 spans 14 amino acids. Germline CDR1 is KGHDR and CDR2 is SFDVKD. The ends lost 4 bases at V and 4 bases at J; junction bases unmatched: 3. This chain's CDR3 is CATSDLTGNQPQHF. The CDR3 bases are TGTGCCACCAGTGACCTGACAGGGAATCAGCCCCAGCATTTT.

This clone was seen once. This chain uses TRBV5-1 with TRBJ2-5; TRBD2 is a possible D gene (6 bases). Trimming took off 4 bases at V and 2 bases at J, with 12 bases between the two ends. Per germline, CDR1 SGHRS and CDR2 YFSETQ. There are 14 residues in the CDR3. Written as DNA, the CDR3 is TGCGCCAGCAGCCCCATAGCGGTTCAAGAGACCCAGTACTTC. Protein sequence: CASSPIAVQETQYF.

This clone was detected only once. In DNA form, the CDR3 reads TGTGCCAGCAGCTTAGGCAACCCTGCGGGGGAGCAGTACTTC. Amino acid sequence: CASSLGNPAGEQYF. The chain carries TRBV7-9 and TRBJ2-7; a possible D gene is TRBD2 (6 bases). V was trimmed by 1 base and J by 7 bases, leaving 14 bases between them. Germline-derived CDR1 and CDR2 are SEHNR and FQNEAQ (reference sequence). The length of the CDR3 is 14 residues.

This chain connects TRBV18 to TRBJ1-5; D gene uncertain. Deletions cut 3 bases from V and 5 bases from J, with 11 bases between. This CDR3 is built from 14 residues. Germline V gene sequence: CDR1 KGHSH, CDR2 LQKENI. The CDR3 sequence is CASSPGFGDQPQHF. CDR3 DNA sequence: TGTGCCAGCTCACCGGGCTTTGGCGATCAGCCCCAGCATTTT.

This rearrangement joins TRBV10-1 to TRBJ2-7; 9 nucleotides agree with TRBD1. V dropped 1 base and J dropped 7; count of bases not matched to a gene: 26. The V gene's germline CDR1 is WNHNN and CDR2 SYGVQD (reference sequence). CDR3 length equals 21 residues. CDR3 protein: CASSEFLRGNLVQGARGEQYF. The CDR3 region has the DNA TGCGCCAGCAGTGAGTTCTTGAGGGGGAATCTTGTACAGGGGGCGCGGGGAGAGCAGTACTTC.